This TCR beta chain was captured by sequencing in a study of T cell clones after liver transplantation. Overall study: Three of the eight recipients were HCV-positive; the rest had non-autoimmune, non-viral transplant indications. Samples came pre-transplant, pre-randomization before withdrawal, and post-randomization after withdrawal ended.

The CDR3 runs to 13 residues. The ends lost 5 bases at V and 6 bases at J; junction bases unmatched: 6. Germline loops: CDR1 MNHNY, CDR2 SVGAGI (reference sequence). Broader study findings: Conclusions were preliminary, with small, heterogeneous patient groups.

TCRdb keeps only in-frame clones here, not all; method: immunoSEQ multiplex PCR. The sample carries more than 95,000 clones, about 81% recorded once. On this clone itself: Its target is unknown.

The chain has TRBV6-6 and TRBJ1-1; 7 bases match TRBD1. This clonotype originated in a human donor who received a liver transplant. Source: CD4+ T cells from blood, taken before liver transplant. CDR3 sequence: CASSQGQSPEAFF. The CDR3 coding sequence is TGTGCCAGCAGTCAGGGACAGAGCCCTGAAGCTTTCTTT.